What follows is one TCR beta chain and its context. As yet, its antigen is unknown. The PCR employed 60 Vbeta primers together with 13 Jbeta primers. Libraries were prepared by immunoSEQ multiplex PCR; TCRdb keeps only in-frame clonotypes and omits some of them. This table holds 200,000 or so clones, about 84% found once. The entry originates in a study of cytomegalovirus exposure and HLA in healthy donors. Study-level results: A later analysis showed that HLA-associated TCR beta chains had undergone more clonal expansion than equally common others. Among donors in an Asian-associated ancestry cluster, a later analysis reportedly found fewer N-insertions than the roughly 730-donor mean.

The sample consisted of PBMCs. The clonotype originates from a human donor in good health.

CDR3 region: CASSITGTTAGNTIYF. The CDR3 DNA reads as TGTGCCAGCAGCATTACGGGGACAACCGCTGGAAACACCATATATTTT. The chain has TRBV7-9 and TRBJ1-3; tentative D call: TRBD1 (6 bases). Germline CDR1 and CDR2: SEHNR and FQNEAQ (reference sequence). The CDR3 runs to 16 residues. Trimming left V 5 bases short and J 2 bases short, with 16 bases between.